The rows below give T cell receptor beta chains drawn from one sample of a study of blood T cell repertoires in COVID-19. Here immunoSEQ multiplex PCR was the method, and the copy in TCRdb shows in-frame clones only, minus some. The profile shows 250,000 to 400,000 clones, roughly 84% of them singletons. Sequenced material: peripheral blood. The receptor source for this set is a man aged 50 or older with active or convalescent COVID-19. Both conserved end residues are part of each CDR3. Fields, in order: J gene, D gene, V gene, clone size, CDR3 DNA, CDR3 protein. The D gene is left open where the match is weak. Not every row has a clone size; where given, it reads once, few, many or a size class.

>TRBJ2-7|NA|TRBV11-1|NA
TGTGCCAGCAGCCCACGCACCCGCAGGGGCACAAACGAGCAGTACTTC
CASSPRTRRGTNEQYF
>TRBJ2-2|TRBD1|TRBV7-2|NA
TGTGCCAGCAGCCTACGACAGGGGCGGAACACCGGGGAGCTGTTTTTT
CASSLRQGRNTGELFF
>TRBJ1-2|TRBD1|TRBV27|NA
TGTGCCAGCAGTTTATCTGTGGCGGGTGGACAGGGGCTCCTCTATGGCTACACCTTC
CASSLSVAGGQGLLYGYTF
>TRBJ2-1|TRBD1|TRBV3-1/TRBV3-2|NA
TGTGCCAGCAGCCACGTCCCGGGACAGGGGGGTGAGCAGTTCTTC
CASSHVPGQGGEQFF
>TRBJ1-2|TRBD1|TRBV28|few
TGTGCCAGCAGTGGGGGACAGGGGATCGGCTATGGCTACACCTTC
CASSGGQGIGYGYTF
>TRBJ2-1|TRBD2|TRBV7-3|NA
TGTGCCAGCAGCTTAAGGGCGGGACTAGCGGGAGTCGAGCAGTTCTTC
CASSLRAGLAGVEQFF
>TRBJ2-1|TRBD1|TRBV6-5|NA
TGTGCCAGCAGTACCCGCTGGACAGGGGATGAGCAGTTCTTC
CASSTRWTGDEQFF
>TRBJ2-3|TRBD2|TRBV15|NA
TGTGCCACCAGCAGAAAACTAGCGGAAAGCACAGATACGCAGTATTTT
CATSRKLAESTDTQYF
>TRBJ1-1|TRBD1|TRBV28|NA
TGTGCCAGCAGTTTGCAGGGGGCGGACACTGAAGCTTTCTTT
CASSLQGADTEAFF
>TRBJ1-1|TRBD1|TRBV28|NA
TGTGCCAGCAGTTTATCGGGACAGGGGGGTCCTGAAGCTTTCTTT
CASSLSGQGGPEAFF
>TRBJ1-5|NA|TRBV2|NA
TGTGCCAGCACCATTCATAGCAATCAGCCCCAGCATTTT
CASTIHSNQPQHF
>TRBJ2-5|NA|TRBV5-6|NA
TGTGCCAGCAGCTATACCTATCGAGAGACCCAGTACTTC
CASSYTYRETQYF
>TRBJ2-7|TRBD1|TRBV28|once
TGTGCCAGCAGTTTATCTGGACAGGCCTACGAGCAGTACTTC
CASSLSGQAYEQYF
>TRBJ1-6|TRBD1|TRBV19|NA
TGTGCCAGTACCGGGACAGCGGGCTCACCCCTCCACTTT
CASTGTAGSPLHF
>TRBJ1-5|TRBD1|TRBV27|NA
TGTGCCAGCAGTCCGGACAGGGCTAATCAGCCCCAGCATTTT
CASSPDRANQPQHF
>TRBJ1-1|NA|TRBV19|NA
TGTGCCAGTAGTCCTCTACAGGGTTCCACTGAAGCTTTCTTT
CASSPLQGSTEAFF
>TRBJ1-4|TRBD1|TRBV5-1|NA
TGCGCCAGCAGCGACCCAGGGGGCGCGGGTGAAAAACTGTTTTTT
CASSDPGGAGEKLFF
>TRBJ2-2|NA|TRBV28|once
TGTGCCAGCAGTTTCTTGGGGGGTTGGCGAACCGGGGAGCTGTTTTTT
CASSFLGGWRTGELFF
>TRBJ2-7|TRBD2|TRBV20-1|NA
TGCAGTGCGAGTCCGGGACTAGCGCTTTTGGGGCAGTACTTC
CSASPGLALLGQYF
>TRBJ2-1|NA|TRBV21-1|NA
TGTGCCAGAAGCGGCCGTCGAACCAGCTACAATGAGCAGTTCTTC
CARSGRRTSYNEQFF
>TRBJ2-6|TRBD1|TRBV9|NA
TGTGCCAGCAGCGTAACCGGGACAGGGGGCTCTGGGGCCAACGTCCTGACTTTC
CASSVTGTGGSGANVLTF
>TRBJ2-7|TRBD1|TRBV25-1|NA
TGTGCCAGCACCTCTTGGACAGGGGGAGGCGAGCAGTACTTC
CASTSWTGGGEQYF
>TRBJ2-3|NA|TRBV7-6|NA
TGTGCCAGCAGCTTAGAAGGGCCAGGGGGGACAGATACGCAGTATTTT
CASSLEGPGGTDTQYF
>TRBJ1-5|TRBD1|TRBV28|NA
TGTGCCAGCTACCGGGGACAGGGTATGAACCAGCCCCAGCATTTT
CASYRGQGMNQPQHF
>TRBJ1-1|NA|TRBV10-3|NA
TGTGCCATCAGTGAGGGGGGCGCGTCTTTCTTT
CAISEGGASFF
>TRBJ1-1|NA|TRBV28|NA
TGTGCCAGCAGTTTATTGGACAAAGAGGCTTTCTTT
CASSLLDKEAFF
>TRBJ1-4|NA|TRBV6-1|NA
TGTGCCAGCAGTGAAGAATTCCGGTCCGCTAATGAAAAACTGTTTTTT
CASSEEFRSANEKLFF
>TRBJ1-1|NA|TRBV29-1|NA
TGCAGCGTCGTACAGCAACCGAACACTGAAGCTTTCTTT
CSVVQQPNTEAFF
>TRBJ1-2|TRBD1|TRBV5-1|NA
TGCGCCAGCAGCTTGGGACCCGGGGACAGGGGCTTGGAAGTTTATGGCTACACCTTC
CASSLGPGDRGLEVYGYTF
>TRBJ2-7|TRBD1|TRBV5-4|NA
TGTGCCAGCAGCACCCGACAGGGGTCCTACGAGCAGTACTTC
CASSTRQGSYEQYF
>TRBJ2-7|TRBD1|TRBV27|NA
TGTGCCAGCAGTTTATTAGGGTCGGGGACAGGGAACGAGCAGTACTTC
CASSLLGSGTGNEQYF
>TRBJ1-4|NA|TRBV30|NA
TGTGCCTGCCCAGTACAATCTAGGAGGGAGAAACTGTTTTTT
CACPVQSRREKLFF